This TCR beta chain was observed in a study of T-cell memory formation after mild COVID-19. As for the study in general: Among the donors, TCR clusters were largely specific to each donor.

Trimming removed 5 bases at V and 1 base at J, with 14 bases between. Germline assignment: CDR1 SGHTA and CDR2 FQGTGA. This CDR3 has 16 residues. TCRdb re-called the 5' RACE reads through MiXCR, storing one row per CDR3 protein. The table records about 200,000 distinct CDR3 sequences, around 18% of them present only once. Sequenced: PBMCs or a T cell subset sorted from them (not recorded which). The rearrangement links TRBV7-3 to TRBJ2-2; weak D call: TRBD2 (6 bases). This sequence was found in an adult woman who had mild COVID-19 (a few samples of this study predate the infection). Cell type and time point are not known. In nucleotides, the CDR3 is TGTGCCAGCAGCAACTCTCTGCGGGGGAACACCGGGGAGCTGTTTTTT. Its translation is CASSNSLRGNTGELFF.